This T cell receptor (beta chain) derives from a study of CD8 T cells in Susac syndrome (dated by TCRdb to between 2017 and 2020). Describing the broader study: Of the Susac syndrome patients who were sequenced, fewer than 10 were in clinical remission while six had clinically active disease. At the time of blood withdrawal, Susac syndrome patients were either therapy-naive, taking corticosteroids (with some also receiving IVIg), or on IVIg alone. Repertoire sequencing was used to test whether CD8+ T cell activation and differentiation in Susac syndrome was antigen driven. CD8+ T cell repertoire clonality was compared between around eleven healthy donors, about 14 Susac syndrome patients and some 15 multiple sclerosis patients. General conclusions and limits of the study: Susac syndrome CD8+ repertoires showed clonal expansion, highest in CD8+ TEMRA cells and greater in clinically active than remitting patients. The TCR sequencing and HLA analysis was acknowledged to have included a relatively small number of individuals. Sixteen and five Susac-specific public clones were found in the total CD8+ and CD8+ TEMRA repertoires, respectively.

A note on this clonotype: Its antigen target is currently unknown. No base quality values were provided; no much bigger clone lies one nucleotide off.

High-throughput TCR beta sequencing profiled peripheral blood CD8+ and CD4+ T cells from healthy donors, Susac syndrome patients and multiple sclerosis patients. The Susac syndrome patients fulfilled recently defined diagnostic criteria for definite or probable disease. Bulk CD8+ and CD4+ T cells were purified by magnetic negative isolation, whereas CD8+ TEMRA cells were enriched by FACS. Blood was drawn into EDTA tubes, processed within 24 hours, and PBMCs were isolated by density gradient centrifugation. PBMCs destined for TCR sequencing were cryopreserved in liquid nitrogen and later thawed in a 37 °C water bath. The sorted or isolated CD4+, CD8+ and CD8+ TEMRA cells reached a purity of at least 90%. The CDR3 holds 13 amino acids from the cysteine to the phenylalanine. The entry retains the CDR3 DNA only, 39 bases that are in frame from base 1. For CDR1 and CDR2, the germline V gene lists SNHLY and FYNNEI. Relative to germline, V is 6 bases shorter and J is 1 base shorter, with 9 bases between their ends.

RNA was extracted using the RNeasy kit, and roughly 0.45 to 1 ug of the RNA was reverse transcribed with random hexamers. The immunoSEQ multiplex PCR assay, which covers 54 Vbeta and 13 Jbeta segments, was used to amplify TCR beta CDR3 regions. PCR amplification bias was corrected by using a synthetic template baseline for primer optimization and computational correction. On the study's bioinformatics: Only productive sequences were kept, with reads annotated to V, D and J genes according to IMGT and analyzed in immunoSEQ Analyzer. Clonality was calculated as one minus the Shannon entropy normalized by log2 of the number of productive unique sequences. For each patient and control, public and private clones were evaluated among the 100 most prevalent clones. Clones were defined as Susac-specific if absent from the healthy and MS cohorts, from 1052 published viral clones and from other ImmuneACCESS disease sequences. The raw public data were reprocessed by TCRdb itself: fastp quality trimming at Q25, MiXCR clonotype calling, in-frame beta chains only. CDR3 protein sequences are deduplicated, and each keeps its most common genes and DNA. What appears here as the V and J calls and clone size reflects TCRdb's work, not the paper's. This sample gives roughly 190,000 distinct CDR3 sequences in total; 95% of them show up just once. Around 0.16% of the sample goes to the ten largest clones.

This chain joins TRBV2 to TRBJ1-1; the D gene assignment is ambiguous. The TCR sequence derives from a human donor with Susac syndrome. Sequencing was performed on CD8+ T cells from PBMCs. The CDR3 protein is CASRGASNTEAFF. The DNA sequence is given as TGTGCCAGCAGGGGAGCTTCGAACACTGAAGCTTTCTTT.